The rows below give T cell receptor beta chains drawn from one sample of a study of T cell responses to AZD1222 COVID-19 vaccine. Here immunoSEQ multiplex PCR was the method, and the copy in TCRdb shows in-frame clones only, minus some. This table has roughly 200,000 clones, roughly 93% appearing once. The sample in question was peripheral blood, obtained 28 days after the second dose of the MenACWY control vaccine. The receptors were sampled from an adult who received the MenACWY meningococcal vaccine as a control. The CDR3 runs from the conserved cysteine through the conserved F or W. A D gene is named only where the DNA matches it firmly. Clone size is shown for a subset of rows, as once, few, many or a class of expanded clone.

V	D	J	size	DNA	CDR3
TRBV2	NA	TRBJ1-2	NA	TGTGCCAGCAGTGAAGCGGTGGCGGGCTACACCTTC	CASSEAVAGYTF
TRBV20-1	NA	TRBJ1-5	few	TGCAGTGCGGGAATTCTGCCCCAGCATTTT	CSAGILPQHF
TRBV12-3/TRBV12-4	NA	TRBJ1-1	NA	TGTGCCAGCAGTTTAGAGCGGTCTGAAGCTTTCTTT	CASSLERSEAFF
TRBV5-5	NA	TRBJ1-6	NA	TGTGCCAGCACCCTTGGGGCCGCCAATTCACCCCTCCACTTT	CASTLGAANSPLHF
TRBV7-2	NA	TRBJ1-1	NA	TGTGCCAGCAGCTTACGGACAGCCCTGAACACTGAAGCTTTCTTT	CASSLRTALNTEAFF
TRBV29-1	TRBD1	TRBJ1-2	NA	TGCAGCGTTGAAGGTGGACAGGGGAATGGCTACACCTTC	CSVEGGQGNGYTF
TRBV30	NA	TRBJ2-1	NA	TGTGCCTGGAGTCGTAGAGGGGGATACGGGAATGAGCAGTTCTTC	CAWSRRGGYGNEQFF
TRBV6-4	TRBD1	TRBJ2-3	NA	TGTGCCCGGCGGGACAGGGGTCTCCCCCCACACTATACGCAGTATTTT	CARRDRGLPPHYTQYF
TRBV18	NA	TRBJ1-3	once	TGTGCCAGCTCAGCCCGGGGCCCGAAGGCTGGAAACACCATATATTTT	CASSARGPKAGNTIYF
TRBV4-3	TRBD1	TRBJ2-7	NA	TGCGCCAGCAGCCAATTCATTGCCTCCGGGACAGGGTCCTACGAGCAGTACTTC	CASSQFIASGTGSYEQYF
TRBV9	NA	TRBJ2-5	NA	TGTGCCAGCAGCGTAGGGCCGGACCAAGAGACCCAGTACTTC	CASSVGPDQETQYF
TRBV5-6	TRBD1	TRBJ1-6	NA	TGTGCCAGCAGCAAGACAGGGCGAAATTCACCCCTCCACTTT	CASSKTGRNSPLHF
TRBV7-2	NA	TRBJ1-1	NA	TGTGCCAGCAGCTTAGCGTGGGAGAGGACTGAAGCTTTCTTT	CASSLAWERTEAFF
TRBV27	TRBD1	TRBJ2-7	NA	TGTGCCAGCAGTACTCCCGGGACAGGGGGGGGCGAGCAGTACTTC	CASSTPGTGGGEQYF
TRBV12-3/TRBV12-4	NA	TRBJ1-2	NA	TGTGCCAGCAGCCCCGGCCTATATGGCTACACCTTC	CASSPGLYGYTF
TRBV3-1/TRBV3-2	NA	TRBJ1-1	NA	TGTGCCAGCAGCCAAGGTCCTTCGGGGGAGAGGGTCTTT	CASSQGPSGERVF
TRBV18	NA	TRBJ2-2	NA	TGTGCCAGCTCGGGGGACACCGGGGAGCTGTTTTTT	CASSGDTGELFF
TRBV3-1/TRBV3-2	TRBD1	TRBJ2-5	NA	TGTGCCAGCAGCCAAGTGGTGGGTCCTCTTGGGGACAGGGATACAGAGACCCAGTACTTC	CASSQVVGPLGDRDTETQYF
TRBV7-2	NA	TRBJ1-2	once	TGTGCCAGCAGCCCGCGGGTGCTTAACTATGGCTACACCTTC	CASSPRVLNYGYTF
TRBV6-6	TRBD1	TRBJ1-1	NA	TGTGCCAGCAGTCGACAGGGTACGAAGGGGGACGCTGAAGCTTTCTTT	CASSRQGTKGDAEAFF
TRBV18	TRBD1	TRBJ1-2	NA	TGTGCCAGCTCCCCCACAACCGGGACAGGGCAAGGCTACACCTTC	CASSPTTGTGQGYTF
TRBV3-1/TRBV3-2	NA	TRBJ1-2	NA	TGTGCCAGCAGCCAAGGACAGGCTTGGGGCTACACCTTC	CASSQGQAWGYTF